This T cell receptor beta chain is from a study of blood T cells in healthy people across ages. Study-level findings and limits: More naive CD4+ cells and higher diversity were found in long-lived than in aged donors.

This clonotype came up many times. Its target is not known. A sample-barcoded 5' primer and a J-beta primer mix were used in a second PCR of roughly 6 to 11 cycles. Every molecule of cDNA carried a tag from a template-switch adaptor with 12 random nucleotides. MiXCR, applied by TCRdb to the 5' RACE reads, yields one record per CDR3 protein. The table records 950,000 to 1,200,000 distinct CDR3 sequences, under 40% of them present only once. CDR1 and CDR2 (germline): DFQATT, SNEGSKA (reference sequence). V lost 7 bases and J 3 bases, leaving 9 bases between the germline ends. This CDR3 has 11 amino acids. Researchers collected 7.5 to 10 milliliters of peripheral blood from every single donor. RNA extraction gave at least 6 micrograms of total RNA per sample.

Sequencing was done on a sample of blood. The clonotype comes from a man younger than 35 in good health. This chain uses TRBV20-1 with TRBJ1-2; a weak D match, TRBD1 (6 bases). CDR3 in DNA: TGCAGTGGTGCAGGGGACTATGGCTACACCTTC. It translates to CSGAGDYGYTF.